This TCR beta chain was documented in a study of post-analysis software for immune sequencing data. On the study more broadly: Recorded subtypes: relapsing-remitting, secondary progressive, progressive-relapsing; some patients unannotated. Study observations and caveats: Samples from one preparation batch, clustered by F measure, grouped strongly together. Controls showed lower frequencies than patients for five TRBV segments, and TRBV5-6, TRBV5-1 and TRBV20-1 were among these.

Sequencing libraries made from TCR beta cDNA carried unique molecular identifiers. TCRdb used MiXCR to reprocess the PCR reads, holding one entry per CDR3 protein. This sample has 400,000 to 500,000 distinct CDR3 sequences; approximately 38% occur once, and the top ten carry around 8%. V lost 2 bases to trimming and J lost 0 bases; unmatched junction nucleotides: 3. Germline assignment: CDR1 LGHDT and CDR2 YNNKEL (reference sequence). The CDR3 extends over 16 amino acids. In regard to this clonotype: Its antigen is still unknown.

This TCR came from a girl aged 2 to 10 with multiple sclerosis. The specimen was blood. V usage is TRBV3-1 and J usage is TRBJ2-3; TRBD2 matches at 9 bases. CDR3 bases: TGTGCCAGCAGCCAATCTAGCGGGGCTAGCACAGATACGCAGTATTTT. It is translated as CASSQSSGASTDTQYF.